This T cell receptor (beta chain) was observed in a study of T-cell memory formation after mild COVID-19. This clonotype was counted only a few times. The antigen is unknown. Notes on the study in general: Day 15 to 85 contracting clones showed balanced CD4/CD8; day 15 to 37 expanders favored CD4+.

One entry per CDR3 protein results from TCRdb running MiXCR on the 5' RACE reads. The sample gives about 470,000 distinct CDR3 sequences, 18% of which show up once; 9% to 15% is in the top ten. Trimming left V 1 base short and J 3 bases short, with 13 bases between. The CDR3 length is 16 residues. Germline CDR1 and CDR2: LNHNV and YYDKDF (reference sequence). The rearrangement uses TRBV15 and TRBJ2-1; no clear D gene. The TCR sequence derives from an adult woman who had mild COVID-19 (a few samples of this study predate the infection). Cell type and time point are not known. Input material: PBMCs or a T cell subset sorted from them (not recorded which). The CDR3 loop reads CATSRAEPLNYNEQFF. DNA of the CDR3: TGTGCCACCAGCAGAGCCGAGCCGCTTAACTACAATGAGCAGTTCTTC.